A single sample gave rise to the 16 T cell receptor beta chains below, sequenced in a study of T cell repertoires in cytomegalovirus infection. Via MiXCR, TCRdb re-called the reads, giving one row per CDR3 protein. The sample shows around 100,000 distinct CDR3 sequences, around 10% of them seen only once. The antigens for these receptors are not known. Material for sequencing was PBMCs, sequenced either directly or after in vitro stimulation (not recorded which). The receptor set was obtained from a human donor in good health (CMV status not recorded). Some clones in this sample may be carry-over from other donors' samples.

This clonotype came up many times. The chain uses TRBV28 and TRBJ2-3, with unresolved D. Trimming took off 1 base at V and 0 bases at J, with 5 bases between the two ends. There are 14 residues in the CDR3. Germline V gene sequence: CDR1 MDHEN, CDR2 SYDVKM. The CDR3 sequence: CASSLFSSTDTQYF. CDR3 bases: TGTGCCAGCAGTTTATTTTCCAGCACAGATACGCAGTATTTT.

The chain combines TRBV19 with TRBJ2-1; 12 bases map to TRBD2. CDR1 and CDR2 from the germline V gene are LNHDA and SQIVND (reference sequence). Germline trimming cut 5 bases from V and 7 bases from J; bases unmatched to any gene: 6. The length of the CDR3 is 15 residues. The CDR3 nucleotides read TGTGCCAGTAGTGGACTAGCGGGAAATAGGAATGAGCAGTTCTTC. Translating gives CASSGLAGNRNEQFF.

This clonotype has a count of ten or more. The chain recombines TRBV11-2 with TRBJ1-1; D is undetermined. Germline V lookup: CDR1 SGHAT, CDR2 FQNNGV. V shed 5 bases and J shed 6 bases, with 10 bases lying between them. The CDR3 is made up of 12 amino acids. The CDR3 DNA is TGTGCCAGCAGCCTCAGAACCCCTGAAGCTTTCTTT. Translation gives CASSLRTPEAFF.

This clonotype was seen a few times. The chain is built from TRBV6-5 and TRBJ2-2; the match to TRBD2 covers 9 bases. V lost 5 bases, J lost 2 bases, and 12 bases stayed unmatched. Germline values: CDR1 MNHEY, CDR2 SVGAGI. The CDR3 extends over 18 amino acids. DNA for the CDR3: TGTGCCAGCAGTCGGTCCTTTAGTAGCGGGGGTAACACCGGGGAGCTGTTTTTT. Translated: CASSRSFSSGGNTGELFF.

This clonotype was picked up a small number of times. The rearrangement links TRBV10-3 to TRBJ2-2, with 8 bases matching TRBD2. The CDR3 spans 16 residues. The junction had 7 bases not matched to a gene; V was cut back by 6 bases and J by 1 base. In germline, CDR1 is ENHRY, CDR2 SYGVKD. CDR3 sequence: CAIRKTSGENTGELFF. CDR3 in DNA: TGTGCCATCAGGAAAACTAGCGGAGAGAACACCGGGGAGCTGTTTTTT.

At least ten counts were recorded for this clonotype. The chain carries TRBV4-3 and TRBJ2-7; D gene ambiguous. The CDR3 length is 14 residues. Germline loops: CDR1 LGHNA, CDR2 YSLEER. V was shortened by 5 bases and J by 5 bases, with 16 bases between the two germline ends. CDR3 nucleotide sequence: TGCGCCAGCAGCGATGAAACATTCAACGACGAGCAGTACTTC. Its translation is CASSDETFNDEQYF.

At least ten counts were recorded for this clonotype. This chain joins TRBV27 and TRBJ2-1; 15 bases match TRBD2. CDR1 MNHEY and CDR2 SMNVEV come from the germline V gene (reference sequence). This CDR3 comprises 16 residues. Losses at the gene ends were 5 bases for V and 7 bases for J; bases not matched to a gene: 6. In DNA form, the CDR3 reads TGTGCCAGCAGTAAGGGACTAGCGGGAGGTTGGAATGAGCAGTTCTTC. Protein product: CASSKGLAGGWNEQFF.

A few counts support this clonotype. This chain connects TRBV5-4 to TRBJ2-5; 12 bases align to TRBD2. V dropped 3 bases and J dropped 5; count of bases not matched to a gene: 5. The CDR3 is 15 residues long. Germline V lookup: CDR1 SGHNT, CDR2 YYREEE (reference sequence). The CDR3 loop reads CASSSLAGGAETQYF. DNA of the CDR3: TGTGCCAGCAGCTCACTAGCGGGAGGAGCGGAGACCCAGTACTTC.

This clonotype came up many times. The chain couples TRBV12-3 or TRBV12-4 to TRBJ2-7; a possible D gene is TRBD2 (6 bases). V lost 5 bases and J lost 6, with 14 bases in between. The CDR3 covers 13 residues. The CDR3, as DNA: TGTGCCAGCAGTGCCGCCCTCGGGGGCGAGCAGTACGTC. Translating gives CASSAALGGEQYV.

This clonotype was seen at least ten times. This chain connects TRBV6-5 to TRBJ2-1; 10 bases map to TRBD1. The CDR3 spans 15 residues. Germline lookup yields CDR1 MNHEY and CDR2 SVGAGI. V lost 6 bases and J lost 5; bases outside the gene matches: 7. CDR3 DNA: TGTGCCAGCAGCAAACCGGGACAGGGGAACAATGAGCAGTTCTTC. Amino acid sequence: CASSKPGQGNNEQFF.

This chain links TRBV5-4 with TRBJ2-7; the D gene is possibly TRBD1 (6 bases). From germline, CDR1 is SGHNT and CDR2 YYREEE (reference sequence). Trimming cost V 3 bases and J 5 bases, with 21 bases left between them. The CDR3 totals 16 residues. CDR3 sequence (DNA): TGTGCCAGCAGCTGGGGGATTGGGCTGGGGGCCCACGAGCAGTACGTC. Protein sequence: CASSWGIGLGAHEQYV.

V usage is TRBV11-3 and J usage is TRBJ1-1, with D unclear. The germline V and J ends were trimmed by 6 bases and 1 base, with 15 bases remaining between them. CDR3 length: 15 amino acids. The germline CDR1 and CDR2 sequences are SGHNT and YENEEA. This CDR3 reads CASSPRGTWNTEAFF. The CDR3 nucleotides are TGTGCCAGCAGTCCGCGGGGTACATGGAACACTGAAGCTTTCTTT. Together with reference TRBV11-3 and TRBJ1-1, the CDR3 gives the full variable domain: EAGVVQSPRYKIIEKKQPVAFWCNPISGHNTLYWYLQNLGQGPELLIRYENEEAVDDSQLPKDRFSAERLKGVDSTLKIQPAELGDSAVYLCASSPRGTWNTEAFFGQGTRLTVV.

This clonotype was detected ten times or more. The chain employs TRBV7-8 and TRBJ2-3; no firm D call. In germline, CDR1 is SGHVS, CDR2 FQNEAQ. Trimming pared 6 bases from V and 2 bases from J, leaving 9 bases between. The CDR3 runs 13 residues. The CDR3 region has the DNA TGTGCCAGCAGAGGATACTACACAGATACGCAGTATTTT. It yields the protein CASRGYYTDTQYF.

Ten or more counts support this clonotype. The chain is built from TRBV6-2 or TRBV6-3 and TRBJ2-6; D uncertain. V was trimmed by 2 bases and J by 0 bases, leaving 11 bases between them. The CDR3 runs to 17 residues. Germline assignment: CDR1 MNHEY and CDR2 SVGEGT. The CDR3 DNA reads as TGTGCCAGCAGTTACCCCAGACTTGACTCTGGGGCCAACGTCCTGACTTTC. This translates into CASSYPRLDSGANVLTF.

There are many counts of this clonotype. The V and J genes are TRBV7-2 and TRBJ2-7; 9 bases match TRBD2. Germline V gene lookup returns CDR1 SGHTA and CDR2 FQGNSA. J was trimmed by 0 bases and V by 5 bases; bases with no gene match: 2. The length of the CDR3 is 14 residues. In DNA, the CDR3 is TGTGCCAGCAGCCCTAGCGGGACCTCCTACGAGCAGTACTTC. Its translation: CASSPSGTSYEQYF. The variable domain in full, with the rest retrieved from reference TRBV7-2 and TRBJ2-7, is GAGVSQSPSNKVTEKGKDVELRCDPISGHTALYWYRQSLGQGLEFLIYFQGNSAPDKSGLPSDRFSAERTGGSVSTLTIQRTQQEDSAVYLCASSPSGTSYEQYFGPGTRLTVT.

This clonotype was seen ten or more times. The chain employs TRBV5-4 and TRBJ1-2, with D perhaps TRBD1 (6 bases). V was trimmed by 0 bases and J by 0 bases, leaving 12 bases between them. Germline CDR1 reads SGHNT; CDR2 reads YYREEE (reference sequence). The CDR3 extends over 16 amino acids. CDR3 nucleotide sequence: TGTGCCAGCAGCTTGGGACAGGCGGCTTCTAACTATGGCTACACCTTC. This codes for CASSLGQAASNYGYTF.